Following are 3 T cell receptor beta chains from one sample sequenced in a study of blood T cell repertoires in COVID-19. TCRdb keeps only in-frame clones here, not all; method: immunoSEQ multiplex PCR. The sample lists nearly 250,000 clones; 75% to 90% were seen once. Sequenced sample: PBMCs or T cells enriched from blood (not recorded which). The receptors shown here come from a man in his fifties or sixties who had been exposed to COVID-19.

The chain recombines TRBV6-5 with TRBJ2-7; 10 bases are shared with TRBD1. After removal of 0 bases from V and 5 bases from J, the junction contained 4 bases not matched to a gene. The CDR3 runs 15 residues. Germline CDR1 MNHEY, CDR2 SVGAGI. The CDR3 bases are TGTGCCAGCAGTTACTCCGGACAGGGGGATCACGAGCAGTACTTC. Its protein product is CASSYSGQGDHEQYF.

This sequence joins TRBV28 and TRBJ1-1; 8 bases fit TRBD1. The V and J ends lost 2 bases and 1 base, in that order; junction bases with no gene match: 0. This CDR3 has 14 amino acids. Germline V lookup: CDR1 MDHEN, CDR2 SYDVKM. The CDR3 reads CASSLGTGNTEAFF. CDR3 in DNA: TGTGCCAGCAGTTTAGGGACAGGGAACACTGAAGCTTTCTTT.

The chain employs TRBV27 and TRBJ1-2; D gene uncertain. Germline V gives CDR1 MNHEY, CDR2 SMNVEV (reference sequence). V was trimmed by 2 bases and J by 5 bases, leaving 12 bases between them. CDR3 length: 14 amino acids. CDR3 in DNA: TGTGCCAGCAGTTTAGCCAGGCGCTTTTATGGCTACACCTTC. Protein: CASSLARRFYGYTF.